This T cell receptor beta chain was sequenced for a study of cytomegalovirus exposure and HLA in healthy donors. Worth noting for this clone: Antigen unknown.

With 60 Vbeta and 13 Jbeta primers, the PCR was carried out. The method was immunoSEQ multiplex PCR; TCRdb's version includes in-frame clones alone and lacks a portion of them. The top ten hold about 15% of the sample, which has about 95,000 clones, just under 70% seen once. Study outcomes and limitations: A few CMV-associated chains proved CMV antigen-specific in vitro.

The CDR3 is 14 residues long. After removal of 3 bases from V and 6 bases from J, the junction contained 7 bases not matched to a gene. Germline V lookup: CDR1 SGHRS, CDR2 YFSETQ. Sample: PBMCs. The TCR was taken from a woman aged 50 to 60 in good health and CMV-seropositive. V usage is TRBV5-1 and J usage is TRBJ1-2, with TRBD1 matching over 8 bases. The CDR3 sequence is CASSSTAGGDGYTF. The CDR3 DNA is TGCGCCAGCAGCTCAACGGCAGGGGGCGATGGCTACACCTTC.